These 13 T cell receptor beta chains share one sample of origin, sequenced in a study of T cells in women clearing cervical HPV infection. Measured with immunoSEQ multiplex PCR; TCRdb has only the in-frame clones, and not every one. Reported are just under 35,000 clones; the ten largest clones contain 1.6%. Sample: blood buffy coat. The source of these receptors is a woman between 18 and 70 years old with a cervical HPV16 infection that either progressed to CIN3+ or cleared (not recorded which).

The CDR3 loop is CASSHVEGLAGFGANVLFF. The DNA read from the CDR3 is TGTGCCAGCTCACACGTCGAGGGACTAGCGGGATTCGGGGCCAACGTG. The chain joins TRBV18 to TRBJ2-2; 13 bases line up with TRBD2. The read finishes 3 residues shy of the CDR3 end, and the germline J gene is used to complete it. The CDR3 runs 19 residues. The germline gives CDR1 KGHSH, CDR2 LQKENI.

In the case of this clone: Coverage ceases 3 residues before the CDR3 finishes, and the germline J gene fills in the end. The chain has TRBV30 and TRBJ1-2; the match to TRBD1 covers 11 bases. V was pared by 0 bases and J by 4 bases, with 10 bases of the junction left unmatched. This CDR3 is 17 amino acids long. The germline V gene encodes CDR1 GTSNPN and CDR2 SVGIG (reference sequence). The sequenced CDR3 bases are TGTGCCTGGAGTGTACCCGGGACAGGGGGTTCAGTCTATGGC. Translated: CAWSVPGTGGSVYG. The full CDR3 reads CAWSVPGTGGSVYGYTF.

Details on this clone: The read ends 3 residues early relative to the CDR3; the germline J gene fills the gap. The V and J genes are TRBV7-2 and TRBJ2-3; D gene unclear. V dropped 6 bases and J dropped 6 bases, with 13 bases sitting between them. The CDR3 runs 13 residues. Germline V gene sequence: CDR1 SGHTA, CDR2 FQGNSA. The CDR3 bases that were read are TGTGCCAGCAGTTTCAAGATCGGGGATACG. The encoded protein is CASSFKIGDT. The full CDR3 sequence reads CASSFKIGDTQYF. Supplemented by reference TRBV7-2 and TRBJ2-3, the full variable domain reads GAGVSQSPSNKVTEKGKDVELRCDPISGHTALYWYRQSLGQGLEFLIYFQGNSAPDKSGLPSDRFSAERTGGSVSTLTIQRTQQEDSAVYLCASSFKIGDTQYFGPGTRLTVL.

Note on this clone: The read ends 3 residues early relative to the CDR3; the germline J gene fills the gap. The chain has TRBV2 and TRBJ2-7; 8 bases agree with TRBD1. This CDR3 contains 14 residues. Trimming removed 6 bases from V and 0 bases from J; junction bases left unmatched: 4. Germline loops: CDR1 SNHLY, CDR2 FYNNEI. The CDR3 loop is CASRRDRTSYEQYF. The part of the CDR3 DNA that was read is TGTGCCAGCAGAAGGGACAGGACCTCCTACGAG. The full variable domain, its missing parts supplied by reference TRBV2 and TRBJ2-7, is EPEVTQTPSHQVTQMGQEVILRCVPISNHLYFYWYRQILGQKVEFLVSFYNNEISEKSEIFDDQFSVERPDGSNFTLKIRSTKLEDSAMYFCASRRDRTSYEQYFGPGTRLTVT.

To note about this clone: The CDR3 extends 3 residues past the end of the read, so its final part is completed from the germline J gene. The chain uses TRBV20-1 and TRBJ1-3; maybe TRBD1 (6 bases). The V gene's germline CDR1 is DFQATT and CDR2 SNEGSKA (reference sequence). V dropped 5 bases and J dropped 0 bases, with 11 bases sitting between them. This CDR3 spans 14 amino acids. The part of the CDR3 DNA that was read is TGCAGTGCTGGAAAAGGGGGCTCTGGAAACACC. It codes for CSAGKGGSGNT. The whole CDR3 sequence is CSAGKGGSGNTIYF.

CDR3 DNA (partial): TGTGCCTGGATATCCCCCACAGGGGGCCGTGGT. Translation gives CAWISPTGGRG. The whole CDR3 is CAWISPTGGRGQYF. The chain has TRBV30 and TRBJ2-4; TRBD1 matches at 9 bases. The observed sequence ends 3 residues before the CDR3 terminus, with the missing tail filled in from the germline J gene. This CDR3 is built from 14 residues. CDR1 GTSNPN and CDR2 SVGIG come from the germline V gene (reference sequence).

Details on this clone: The CDR3 is cut off 3 residues early in the read; its end comes from the germline J gene. The J gene is TRBJ2-2, the V gene TRBV18; the D is unclear. Germline V lookup: CDR1 KGHSH, CDR2 LQKENI. The CDR3 runs 15 residues. The CDR3 bases that were read are TGTGCCAGCTCACCCGCGAACAGTCCAACTGAAAAG. It is translated as CASSPANSPTEK. The whole CDR3 sequence reads CASSPANSPTEKLFF. The full variable domain, completed using reference TRBV18 and TRBJ2-2, is NAGVMQNPRHLVRRRGQEARLRCSPMKGHSHVYWYRQLPEEGLKFMVYLQKENIIDESGMPKERFSAEFPKEGPSILRIQQVVRGDSAAYFCASSPANSPTEKLFFGEGSRLTVL.

Notes on this clone: The read falls 3 residues short of the CDR3 end, and the missing part is taken from the germline J gene. The J gene is TRBJ1-2, the V gene TRBV20-1; 10 bases match TRBD1. From germline, CDR1 is DFQATT and CDR2 SNEGSKA (reference sequence). V trimming: 5 bases; J trimming: 4 bases; junction bases outside the gene matches: 1. The CDR3 length is 12 residues. The CDR3 here is CSARTGGYGYTF. CDR3 bases read: TGCAGTGCTCGGACAGGGGGCTATGGC.

About this clone itself: The CDR3 is cut off 3 residues early in the read; its end comes from the germline J gene. The rearrangement joins TRBV7-6 to TRBJ2-1; 13 bases are shared with TRBD2. V was clipped by 5 bases and J by 8 bases; unmatched bases: 6. CDR1 SGHVS and CDR2 FNYEAQ come from the germline V gene. The CDR3 has 15 amino acids. The sequenced part of the CDR3 DNA is TGTGCCAGCAGCCAAGGACTAGCGGGGGAATATGAG. The encoded protein is CASSQGLAGEYE. The full CDR3 sequence reads CASSQGLAGEYEQFF. Based on the CDR3 plus reference TRBV7-6 and TRBJ2-1, the full variable domain is GAGVSQSPRYKVTKRGQDVALRCDPISGHVSLYWYRQALGQGPEFLTYFNYEAQQDKSGLPNDRFSAERPEGSISTLTIQRTEQRDSAMYRCASSQGLAGEYEQFFGPGTRLTVL.

A remark on this clone: The missing CDR3 end, 3 residues past where the read stops, is filled in from the germline J gene. The chain combines TRBV2 with TRBJ2-2; 7 nucleotides match TRBD1. This CDR3 region has 15 residues. Germline lookup yields CDR1 SNHLY and CDR2 FYNNEI. CDR3 bases read: TGTGCCAGCAGCGACAGGGATACCTATAATTCACCG. It encodes CASSDRDTYNSP. The whole CDR3 region reads CASSDRDTYNSPLFF.

CDR3 protein: CASRQGRRGYTF. CDR3 bases read: TGCGCCAGTCGACAGGGGAGGAGAGGC. The V and J genes are TRBV5-1 and TRBJ1-2, with 8 nucleotides matching TRBD1. Read data end 3 residues before the CDR3 end; the end is taken from the germline J gene. This CDR3 is built from 12 residues. Looked up from germline, CDR1 is SGHRS and CDR2 is YFSETQ.

Concerning this clone: The read halts 3 residues ahead of the CDR3 end, with the missing end drawn from the germline J gene. The chain couples TRBV29-1 to TRBJ2-3, with TRBD1 matching 7 bases. The CDR3 has 14 residues. V dropped 6 bases and J dropped 0; count of bases not matched to a gene: 6. Germline loops: CDR1 SQVTM, CDR2 ANQGSEA. CDR3 DNA (partial): TGCAGCGTAGCACCGGGACAGAGCACAGATACG. Translation: CSVAPGQSTDT. The whole CDR3 sequence reads CSVAPGQSTDTQYF.

As to this clone: The read comes to an end 3 residues before the CDR3 does, leaving the germline J gene to fill in the end. V gene TRBV29-1 combines with J gene TRBJ2-3; 8 bases are shared with TRBD2. The CDR3 runs 12 residues. Looked up from germline, CDR1 is SQVTM and CDR2 is ANQGSEA. CDR3 residues: CSVTSGSETQYF. The CDR3 DNA, read in part, is TGCAGCGTTACAAGCGGGAGTGAGACG.